Listed here are 32 T cell receptor beta chains from one sample, sequenced in a study of T cells after yellow fever vaccination (dated by TCRdb to about 2019). Libraries were made using 5' RACE. The listed sequencing device is Illumina HiSeq 2500. TCRdb ran its own pipeline on the public reads, namely fastp trimming at Q25 and MiXCR clone calling, and kept in-frame beta chains. Rows are combined by CDR3 protein, so each entry shows the most common genes and DNA. Recorded for this sample are hundreds of thousands of distinct CDR3 sequences; roughly 12% of them occurred a single time. The ten biggest clones cover over 12% of the sample. This specimen's treatment or condition label, interpreted: live attenuated yellow fever vaccine strain. This material consisted of PBMCs, taken on the day of the yellow fever booster vaccination. Receptors originate from a man younger than 45 who received the YFV17D yellow fever vaccine.

A few counts support this clonotype. V and J are TRBV7-6 and TRBJ2-5, with 9 bases matching TRBD2. This CDR3 contains 16 residues. CDR1 SGHVS and CDR2 FNYEAQ come from the germline V gene. With V trimmed by 5 bases and J by 4 bases, 11 bases remained unmatched. DNA of the CDR3: TGTGCCAGCAGCCCACGGTCTAGCGGGGTCGGAGAGACCCAGTACTTC. Protein sequence: CASSPRSSGVGETQYF. The full variable domain, in which reference TRBV7-6 and TRBJ2-5 provide the parts outside the CDR3, is GAGVSQSPRYKVTKRGQDVALRCDPISGHVSLYWYRQALGQGPEFLTYFNYEAQQDKSGLPNDRFSAERPEGSISTLTIQRTEQRDSAMYRCASSPRSSGVGETQYFGPGTRLLVL.

This clonotype was seen more than once but under ten times. The V call is TRBV7-9, the J call TRBJ2-3; D is ambiguous. Germline CDR1 is SEHNR and CDR2 is FQNEAQ (reference sequence). Trimming removed 5 bases from V and 4 bases from J, with 13 bases in between. This CDR3 spans 14 amino acids. CDR3 amino acids: CASSPRIRSDTQYF. Here the CDR3 DNA reads TGTGCCAGCAGCCCCCGGATAAGATCAGATACGCAGTATTTT. The whole variable domain, remainder taken from reference TRBV7-9 and TRBJ2-3, is DTGVSQNPRHKITKRGQNVTFRCDPISEHNRLYWYRQTLGQGPEFLTYFQNEAQLEKSRLLSDRFSAERPKGSFSTLEIQRTEQGDSAMYLCASSPRIRSDTQYFGPGTRLTVL.

This clonotype was counted a few times. The chain carries TRBV3-1 and TRBJ2-5; possible D gene TRBD2, 6 bases. The CDR3 length is 13 residues. Germline V gene sequence: CDR1 LGHDT, CDR2 YNNKEL (reference sequence). V was shortened by 2 bases and J by 9 bases, with 13 bases between the two germline ends. CDR3 DNA: TGTGCCAGCAGCCAATCGCGGGAATCGCCCCAGTACTTC. Translation gives CASSQSRESPQYF.

V and J are TRBV20-1 and TRBJ2-7; unclear D gene. Trimming took 0 bases from V and 0 from J, leaving 15 bases between them. Germline values: CDR1 DFQATT, CDR2 SNEGSKA (reference sequence). The CDR3 extends over 16 amino acids. CDR3 coding DNA: TGCAGTGCTAGAGATGGGAAAAGGCTTAGCTCCTACGAGCAGTACTTC. Translating it yields CSARDGKRLSSYEQYF.

The chain has TRBV7-2 and TRBJ2-1, with 8 bases aligning to TRBD2. The CDR3 runs to 16 residues. Trimming took 7 bases from V and 9 from J; bases not matched to a gene: 17. Germline-derived CDR1 and CDR2 are SGHTA and FQGNSA. CDR3 sequence (DNA): TGTGCCAGCACCCTGGGGGTCAGCGGGAGAGCGAGTGAGCAGTTCTTC. Encoded protein: CASTLGVSGRASEQFF.

This clonotype was seen only a few times. The chain is built from TRBV15 and TRBJ2-1, with 8 positions matching TRBD2. This CDR3 region has 15 residues. CDR1 is LNHNV, CDR2 YYDKDF, per germline (reference sequence). Losses at the gene ends were 0 bases for V and 15 bases for J; bases not matched to a gene: 13. CDR3 protein: CATSRDGGRTTTRFF. The CDR3 coding sequence is TGTGCCACCAGCAGAGACGGCGGGAGGACTACAACCAGGTTCTTC.

This clonotype turned up a few times. Mismatch with germline at one junction end may stem from a read error. J is TRBJ2-7 and V is TRBV29-1; TRBD1 matches 9 bases. Germline lookup yields CDR1 SQVTM and CDR2 ANQGSEA. This CDR3 contains 11 residues. CDR3 residues: CSFEQGAVQYF. CDR3 in DNA: TGCAGCTTTGAACAGGGGGCGGTGCAGTACTTC.

The V call is TRBV24-1, the J call TRBJ2-3, with 8 bases lining up with TRBD1. The CDR3 spans 17 residues. The germline CDR1 and CDR2 sequences are KGHDR and SFDVKD. V dropped 3 bases and J dropped 0; count of bases not matched to a gene: 7. DNA for the CDR3: TGTGCCACCAGTGATACCAGGGGGCCGGTGAGCACAGATACGCAGTATTTT. As protein: CATSDTRGPVSTDTQYF.

This clonotype was seen a handful of times. The genes are TRBV20-1 and TRBJ1-1; weak D call: TRBD1 (5 bases). Trimming shortened V by 0 bases and J by 6 bases, and 26 bases separated the two germline ends. Germline CDR1 DFQATT, CDR2 SNEGSKA (reference sequence). The CDR3 has 18 residues. The CDR3 sequence: CSARDRPGYSSIRAEAFF. CDR3 sequence (DNA): TGCAGTGCTAGAGATCGTCCAGGGTACTCCTCCATCAGGGCTGAAGCTTTCTTT.

The V gene is TRBV19, the J gene TRBJ2-7; TRBD1 agrees at 8 bases. The CDR3 loop spans 14 amino acids. The germline V gene has CDR1 LNHDA and CDR2 SQIVND (reference sequence). V lost 6 bases and J lost 2; bases outside the gene matches: 6. CDR3: CASRRDRSPYEQYF. CDR3 DNA: TGTGCCAGTAGACGGGACAGGAGCCCCTACGAGCAGTACTTC. The whole variable domain, remainder taken from reference TRBV19 and TRBJ2-7, is DGGITQSPKYLFRKEGQNVTLSCEQNLNHDAMYWYRQDPGQGLRLIYYSQIVNDFQKGDIAEGYSVSREKKESFPLTVTSAQKNPTAFYLCASRRDRSPYEQYFGPGTRLTVT.

This clonotype occurred a few times. The rearrangement joins TRBV7-3 to TRBJ2-3; D remains unclear. Germline CDR1 is SGHTA and CDR2 is FQGTGA. The V gene lost 1 base and the J gene lost 4 bases, with 9 bases spanning the gap. The CDR3 sequence is 14 residues long. The CDR3 sequence: CASSLSFQSDTQYF. The CDR3 nucleotides are TGTGCCAGCAGCTTAAGTTTTCAGTCAGATACGCAGTATTTT.

The chain is built from TRBV20-1 and TRBJ2-1, with a tentative D call TRBD1 (6 bases). CDR1 and CDR2 from the germline V gene are DFQATT and SNEGSKA (reference sequence). The CDR3 contains 11 residues. V dropped 6 bases and J dropped 7 bases, with 10 bases sitting between them. The CDR3: CSASQGNEQFF. CDR3 nucleotide sequence: TGCAGTGCCAGTCAGGGGAATGAGCAGTTCTTC.

The rearrangement joins TRBV15 to TRBJ2-2, with 10 nucleotides matching TRBD2. Losses at the gene ends were 2 bases for V and 9 bases for J; bases not matched to a gene: 9. Germline assignment: CDR1 LNHNV and CDR2 YYDKDF (reference sequence). The CDR3 length is 16 residues. The CDR3 nucleotides read TGTGCCACCAGCAGACCACTAGCGGGGAGCTGGTGGGAGCTGTTTTTT. Amino acid sequence: CATSRPLAGSWWELFF.

This chain connects TRBV12-3 or TRBV12-4 to TRBJ2-7; D gene uncertain. Trimming shortened V by 4 bases and J by 6 bases, and 22 bases separated the two germline ends. The CDR3 totals 16 residues. CDR3 in DNA: TGTGCCAGCAGTTCTTTCCTGACCAATAGAGGCGCCGAGCAGTACTTC. Protein product: CASSSFLTNRGAEQYF.

The J gene is TRBJ2-1, the V gene TRBV9; D might be TRBD1 (5 bases). Germline V CDR1 and CDR2: SGDLS, YYNGEE. V was trimmed by 0 bases and J by 0 bases, leaving 22 bases between them. This CDR3 spans 20 amino acids. The CDR3, as DNA: TGTGCCAGCAGCGTAGGTCTTCCCAGGGTGGTGAAGGGCTCCTACAATGAGCAGTTCTTC. It encodes CASSVGLPRVVKGSYNEQFF.

This clonotype was observed a handful of times. The chain employs TRBV5-4 and TRBJ2-3; 10 nucleotides line up with TRBD1. Per germline, CDR1 SGHNT and CDR2 YYREEE (reference sequence). The CDR3 runs to 17 residues. The V segment lost 4 bases and the J segment 3 bases; nucleotides outside the gene matches: 11. CDR3 DNA: TGTGCCAGCAGCCTAGTGGGCCGGACAGGGGGGACAGATACGCAGTATTTT. Protein: CASSLVGRTGGTDTQYF.

The chain is built from TRBV9 and TRBJ1-6; TRBD1 is a possible D gene (5 bases). The germline gives CDR1 SGDLS, CDR2 YYNGEE. The CDR3 length is 15 residues. The ends were cut back, 0 bases at V and 6 bases at J, with 10 bases in the middle. CDR3: CASSVGIGANSPLHF. DNA of the CDR3: TGTGCCAGCAGCGTAGGAATCGGGGCTAATTCACCCCTCCACTTT. Full variable domain (remainder filled in from reference TRBV9 and TRBJ1-6): DSGVTQTPKHLITATGQRVTLRCSPRSGDLSVYWYQQSLDQGLQFLIQYYNGEERAKGNILERFSAQQFPDLHSELNLSSLELGDSALYFCASSVGIGANSPLHFGNGTRLTVT.

This clonotype was found a few times. The genes are TRBV20-1 and TRBJ2-5, with a tentative D call TRBD2 (5 bases). V shed 0 bases and J shed 1 base, with 12 bases lying between them. This CDR3 region has 15 residues. CDR1 and CDR2 from the germline V gene are DFQATT and SNEGSKA (reference sequence). CDR3 in DNA: TGCAGTGCTAGAGAGGGTAGCGCTATCCAAGAGACCCAGTACTTC. This encodes CSAREGSAIQETQYF.

In this sample, this clonotype turned up a few times. J is TRBJ2-1 and V is TRBV19; perhaps TRBD2 as D (6 bases). V dropped 7 bases and J dropped 8 bases, with 15 bases sitting between them. The germline V gene has CDR1 LNHDA and CDR2 SQIVND (reference sequence). This CDR3 has 13 amino acids. The CDR3 loop is CASTLGGKYEQFF. Here the CDR3 DNA reads TGTGCCAGTACCCTTGGCGGGAAGTATGAGCAGTTCTTC. Based on the CDR3 plus reference TRBV19 and TRBJ2-1, the full variable domain is DGGITQSPKYLFRKEGQNVTLSCEQNLNHDAMYWYRQDPGQGLRLIYYSQIVNDFQKGDIAEGYSVSREKKESFPLTVTSAQKNPTAFYLCASTLGGKYEQFFGPGTRLTVL.

This clonotype was detected a few times. V gene TRBV20-1 combines with J gene TRBJ1-2; D remains unclear. The CDR3 extends over 12 amino acids. CDR1 is DFQATT, CDR2 SNEGSKA, per germline (reference sequence). The V gene lost 3 bases and the J gene lost 7 bases, with 12 bases spanning the gap. This chain's CDR3 is CSASGRGFGYTF. The CDR3, as DNA: TGCAGTGCTAGTGGTCGAGGGTTTGGCTACACCTTC.

This clonotype was counted between two and nine times. The chain recombines TRBV12-3 or TRBV12-4 with TRBJ1-1, with D possibly being TRBD1 (5 bases). V lost 5 bases and J 0 bases, leaving 10 bases between the germline ends. This CDR3 has 14 amino acids. The CDR3 reads CASSRGLLNTEAFF. In DNA, the CDR3 is TGTGCCAGCAGTCGGGGACTGCTGAACACTGAAGCTTTCTTT.

The genes are TRBV29-1 and TRBJ2-5; D ambiguous. Between the trimmed V and J ends, which lost 4 bases and 7 bases, there was a span of 7 bases. Germline lookup yields CDR1 SQVTM and CDR2 ANQGSEA. The CDR3 totals 10 residues. CDR3 sequence: CSVGLWTQYF. In DNA form, the CDR3 reads TGCAGCGTTGGGCTATGGACCCAGTACTTC.

The chain uses TRBV20-1 and TRBJ2-3; 7 bases match TRBD2. Germline CDR1 DFQATT, CDR2 SNEGSKA (reference sequence). The CDR3 consists of 12 residues. V shed 6 bases, J shed 2 bases, and the junction held 2 bases outside the gene matches. As DNA, the CDR3 is TGCAGTGCCGGACTAGTCACAGATACGCAGTATTTT. It specifies CSAGLVTDTQYF.

The V gene is TRBV5-1, the J gene TRBJ2-1; 8 bases map to TRBD2. V lost 4 bases, J lost 7 bases, and 7 bases stayed unmatched. CDR1 and CDR2 (germline): SGHRS, YFSETQ. CDR3 length: 14 residues. CDR3 amino acids: CASSQSGSGNEQFF. The DNA for the CDR3 is TGCGCCAGCAGCCAGAGCGGGAGTGGGAATGAGCAGTTCTTC.

This clonotype was seen a few times. The chain recombines TRBV4-2 with TRBJ2-1; 8 bases fit TRBD2. In germline, CDR1 is LGHNA, CDR2 YNFKEQ. The CDR3 extends over 16 amino acids. V gave up 4 bases and J gave up 5 bases; unmatched junction bases: 10. CDR3 sequence (DNA): TGTGCCAGCAGCCTATGGGGGACTAGTCAAAACAATGAGCAGTTCTTC. It translates to CASSLWGTSQNNEQFF.

Only a few counts were recorded for this clonotype. The chain has TRBV13 and TRBJ2-5; TRBD2 might be the D (6 bases). The CDR3 is 14 amino acids. The V and J ends lost 5 bases and 0 bases respectively, with 10 bases between them. Looked up from germline, CDR1 is PRHDT and CDR2 is FYEKMQ (reference sequence). CDR3 sequence reads: CASSPAGHQETQYF. The CDR3 nucleotides are TGTGCCAGCAGCCCGGCGGGGCACCAAGAGACCCAGTACTTC.

This chain links TRBV18 with TRBJ2-2; maybe TRBD2 (5 bases). The CDR3 consists of 14 residues. Germline-derived CDR1 and CDR2 are KGHSH and LQKENI. V lost 5 bases and J lost 3, with 10 bases in between. CDR3 bases: TGTGCCAGCTCATCAGGACTCGACACCGGGGAGCTGTTTTTT. Its protein is CASSSGLDTGELFF.

This clonotype was detected ten times or more. The chain is built from TRBV28 and TRBJ2-6; no clear D gene. CDR3 length: 18 amino acids. CDR1 is MDHEN and CDR2 is SYDVKM in the germline V gene. Trimming took 5 bases from V and 0 from J, leaving 17 bases between them. For the CDR3, the DNA is TGTGCCAGCAGTCCCGGACCGTTTACGAGCTCTGGGGCCAACGTCCTGACTTTC. Translating it yields CASSPGPFTSSGANVLTF. Full variable domain (rest looked up from reference TRBV28 and TRBJ2-6): DVKVTQSSRYLVKRTGEKVFLECVQDMDHENMFWYRQDPGLGLRLIYFSYDVKMKEKGDIPEGYSVSREKKERFSLILESASTNQTSMYLCASSPGPFTSSGANVLTFGAGSRLTVL.

V and J are TRBV30 and TRBJ1-4; D is undetermined. Trimming left V 3 bases short and J 0 bases short, with 14 bases between. The CDR3 sequence is 16 residues long. Germline loops: CDR1 GTSNPN, CDR2 SVGIG (reference sequence). CDR3 coding DNA: TGTGCCTGGAGCGGTACGAGGAAAGCAACTAATGAAAAACTGTTTTTT. Translating gives CAWSGTRKATNEKLFF.

The chain has TRBV7-9 and TRBJ2-2, with D perhaps TRBD2 (6 bases). From germline, CDR1 is SEHNR and CDR2 FQNEAQ (reference sequence). V lost 6 bases, J lost 10 bases, and 18 bases lay in between. CDR3 length equals 14 residues. As DNA, the CDR3 is TGTGCCAGCAGGGGGGACTCACCCTTCGAGGAGCTGTTTTTT. Its protein is CASRGDSPFEELFF.

J is TRBJ2-7 and V is TRBV11-2, with TRBD2 matching over 11 bases. The CDR3 covers 18 residues. The junction had 11 bases not matched to a gene; V was cut back by 2 bases and J by 2 bases. Germline values: CDR1 SGHAT, CDR2 FQNNGV. The CDR3 protein is CASSLLWSSGRPTYEQYF. DNA of the CDR3: TGTGCCAGCAGCTTACTGTGGTCTAGCGGGAGGCCAACCTACGAGCAGTACTTC.

This clonotype has only a few counts. The chain is built from TRBV28 and TRBJ1-3; maybe TRBD1 (5 bases). V lost 6 bases to trimming and J lost 4 bases, with 16 bases between them. The CDR3 is made up of 15 amino acids. Germline V gene sequence: CDR1 MDHEN, CDR2 SYDVKM. CDR3 coding DNA: TGTGCCAGCAGGCCCGGGGGGACTCGAGGAAACACCATATATTTT. It specifies CASRPGGTRGNTIYF.